This is a list of T cell receptor beta chains from one sample in a study of T cell responses to AZD1222 COVID-19 vaccine. Method: immunoSEQ multiplex PCR; TCRdb's copy keeps in-frame clones and lacks some. The data show about 130,000 clones, just over 85% seen once. Here the sequenced sample was peripheral blood, taken on day 0 of AZD1222 vaccination. All receptors come from an adult in good health. Each CDR3 is given with its conserved first and last residue. Clone size is not always given. Where it is, it says once, few, many or a class for expanded clones.

>TRBJ2-7|TRBV6-5|-
CASTSLGYYEQYF
>TRBJ1-1|TRBV6-2/TRBV6-3|-
CASSTNRVEAFF
>TRBJ2-2|TRBV5-1|-
CASSLWQANTGELFF
>TRBJ2-5|TRBV6-5|-
CASSVKGSGTQYF
>TRBJ2-1|TRBV10-1|-
CASSEIGAGRSYNEQFF
>TRBJ1-5|TRBV2|-
CASSNQGNQPQHF
>TRBJ1-5|TRBV9|-
CASSVVRGGSNQPQHF
>TRBJ2-7|TRBV29-1|-
CSVTQEAYEQYF
>TRBJ2-2|TRBV30|-
CAWSAPEGSPGELFF
>TRBJ1-5|TRBV9|-
CASSTGVGGGQPQHF
>TRBJ1-2|TRBV19|-
CASSTHGTADGGYTF
>TRBJ2-1|TRBV19|-
CASRTGPSIEQFF
>TRBJ2-7|TRBV29-1|-
CSAQDTSYEQYF
>TRBJ2-7|TRBV15|-
CATSRATASGSYEQYF
>TRBJ2-7|TRBV5-1|-
CASSLVGGSYEQYF
>TRBJ1-5|TRBV2|-
CASSVSGNQPQHF
>TRBJ1-5|TRBV5-5|few
CASSLWQGGNQPQHF
>TRBJ1-2|TRBV7-9|-
CASSLDNYGYTF
>TRBJ2-5|TRBV9|-
CASSARTRSEETQYF
>TRBJ2-2|TRBV15|-
CATSRDAGAGELFF
>TRBJ1-2|TRBV5-1|-
CASSLVPGSGYGYTF
>TRBJ1-2|TRBV7-8|-
CASSLVGGIRYTF
>TRBJ2-7|TRBV13|-
CASSLQQGLTEQYF
>TRBJ1-5|TRBV9|-
CASGGRQPQHF
>TRBJ2-1|TRBV28|-
CASSLRTSGTSGRNNEQFF
>TRBJ2-2|TRBV10-3|-
CAIREGNTGELFF
>TRBJ1-4|TRBV20-1|-
CSARGGEKLFF
>TRBJ1-5|TRBV6-5|-
CASSLRGLGQPQHF
>TRBJ1-2|TRBV27|-
CASSFGGASGYTF
>TRBJ1-1|TRBV2|-
CASSASLLQFEAFF
>TRBJ2-5|TRBV29-1|-
CSVEGVGGLPGETQYF
>TRBJ1-1|TRBV29-1|-
CSVEVPTGKVEAFF
>TRBJ1-2|TRBV27|-
CASSIGITGRNTF
>TRBJ2-2|TRBV29-1|-
CSVEARVSSTNTGELFF
>TRBJ1-3|TRBV5-4|-
CASSPGTGLGNTIYF
>TRBJ2-7|TRBV7-3|-
CASSLSASGRRYEQYF
>TRBJ2-1|TRBV10-2|-
CASSEWTSGEQFF
>TRBJ1-2|TRBV11-2|-
CASSLGEGRNYGYTF
>TRBJ2-7|TRBV7-2|-
CASSLGNNPHEQYF
>TRBJ2-7|TRBV4-2|-
CASSQNRGGSYEQYF
>TRBJ2-1|TRBV19|-
CASSEAGGYNEQFF
>TRBJ1-3|TRBV29-1|-
CSAYIASGNTIYF
>TRBJ1-1|TRBV5-4|-
CASSLAVRSGVGEAFF
>TRBJ2-7|TRBV30|-
CAWSALSGTSGRAANEQYF